Listed below are T cell receptor beta chains from one sample, sequenced in a study of cytomegalovirus exposure and HLA in healthy donors. Assay: immunoSEQ multiplex PCR; the TCRdb copy retains only in-frame clones and omits some. Seen here are roughly 190,000 clones, 84% observed once, and the top ten hold over 2%. Material: PBMCs. Source of these receptors: a woman in her forties or fifties in good health and CMV-seropositive. CDR3s include the opening cysteine and the closing phenylalanine or tryptophan. D genes are given only for firm matches. Only part of the rows carry a size: once, few, many, or a class if the clone is expanded.

CDR3 protein,CDR3 DNA,clone size,D gene,V gene,J gene
CASSSPAGRGTEAFF,TGTGCCAGCAGTTCCCCCGCTGGGAGGGGCACTGAAGCTTTCTTT,-,-,TRBV28,TRBJ1-1
CASSLGTGSGNTIYF,TGTGCCAGCAGCTTGGGGACAGGCTCTGGAAACACCATATATTTT,-,TRBD1,TRBV5-6,TRBJ1-3
CASSLRPSNTEAFF,TGTGCCAGCAGCTTGCGCCCCTCTAACACTGAAGCTTTCTTT,-,-,TRBV7-2,TRBJ1-1
CASVELRTDTQYF,TGCGCCAGCGTGGAGCTACGCACAGATACGCAGTATTTT,-,-,TRBV4-1,TRBJ2-3
CASSLVAGGSYEQYF,TGCGCCAGCAGCTTGGTGGCAGGGGGCTCCTACGAGCAGTACTTC,-,TRBD1,TRBV5-1,TRBJ2-7
CASSFGGAGKETQYF,TGTGCCAGCAGCTTTGGAGGGGCAGGGAAAGAGACCCAGTACTTC,-,-,TRBV7-8,TRBJ2-5
CASSLPGTGDYGELFF,TGTGCCAGCAGTTTACCTGGGACAGGGGATTATGGGGAGCTGTTTTTT,once,TRBD1,TRBV27,TRBJ2-2
CASSMVAGGETQYF,TGTGCCAGTAGTATGGTAGCGGGTGGGGAGACCCAGTACTTC,-,TRBD2,TRBV19,TRBJ2-5
CASNLAGGLNEQFF,TGTGCCAGCAATCTAGCGGGGGGGCTTAATGAGCAGTTCTTC,-,TRBD2,TRBV28,TRBJ2-1
CASSDRLAGPSDQDTQYF,TGTGCCAGCAGCGATCGACTAGCGGGGCCCAGTGACCAAGATACGCAGTATTTT,-,TRBD2,TRBV9,TRBJ2-3
CASSPYTDTQYF,TGTGCCAGCAGCCCCTACACAGATACGCAGTATTTT,few,-,TRBV9,TRBJ2-3
CAIGRTSGGEGTDTQYF,TGTGCCATCGGAAGGACTAGCGGGGGGGAGGGCACAGATACGCAGTATTTT,-,TRBD2,TRBV10-3,TRBJ2-3
CASRADYSNQPQHF,TGTGCCAGCAGGGCGGATTATAGCAATCAGCCCCAGCATTTT,-,-,TRBV2,TRBJ1-5
CASSLSWGDRAYEQYF,TGTGCCAGCAGTTTATCTTGGGGTGACAGGGCCTACGAGCAGTACTTC,-,TRBD1,TRBV27,TRBJ2-7